Each of the 8 T cell receptor beta chains below was sequenced from the same sample in a study of cytomegalovirus exposure and HLA in healthy donors. TCRdb keeps only in-frame clones here, not all; method: immunoSEQ multiplex PCR. The table shows 70,000 or so clones, with approximately 94% occurring only once. Sequenced input: PBMCs. The receptors originated from a woman between 18 and 29 years old in good health and CMV-seronegative.

The chain combines TRBV28 with TRBJ2-2, with D perhaps TRBD2 (6 bases). V lost 6 bases and J 4 bases, leaving 15 bases between the germline ends. CDR3 size: 15 residues. Germline values: CDR1 MDHEN, CDR2 SYDVKM. The CDR3 DNA sequence: TGTGCCAGCAGCCCGCTTGCGGGACCCACCGGGGAGCTGTTTTTT. Translation gives CASSPLAGPTGELFF.

The chain recombines TRBV7-8 with TRBJ2-4, with 7 bases lining up with TRBD2. Germline trimming cut 5 bases from V and 1 base from J; bases unmatched to any gene: 8. Germline-derived CDR1 and CDR2 are SGHVS and FQNEAQ. The CDR3 runs 16 residues. The CDR3 region has the DNA TGTGCCAGCAGCGTAGTCCTCGGGGGGGCCAAAAACATTCAGTACTTC. Translating it yields CASSVVLGGAKNIQYF. The whole variable domain, remainder taken from reference TRBV7-8 and TRBJ2-4, is GAGVSQSPRYKVAKRGQDVALRCDPISGHVSLFWYQQALGQGPEFLTYFQNEAQLDKSGLPSDRFFAERPEGSVSTLKIQRTQQEDSAVYLCASSVVLGGAKNIQYFGAGTRLSVL.

The chain links TRBV9 to TRBJ1-4; D is ambiguous. Germline CDR1 SGDLS, CDR2 YYNGEE. The V gene lost 0 bases and the J gene lost 8 bases, with 14 bases spanning the gap. The CDR3 is 15 amino acids. CDR3 protein: CASSVATRRYEKLFF. The CDR3 DNA follows: TGTGCCAGCAGCGTAGCCACTCGGCGGTACGAAAAACTGTTTTTT.

V usage is TRBV6-1 and J usage is TRBJ2-3; 9 bases fit TRBD2. CDR3 length equals 16 residues. With 3 bases clipped from V and 0 bases from J, the junction kept 4 bases outside the gene matches. Germline lookup yields CDR1 MNHNS and CDR2 SASEGT. CDR3 bases: TGTGCCAGCAGTGATGGAGCGGGGGGTAGCACAGATACGCAGTATTTT. Translation: CASSDGAGGSTDTQYF.

V and J are TRBV9 and TRBJ2-3, with D possibly being TRBD2 (5 bases). Trimming shortened V by 10 bases and J by 4 bases, and 16 bases separated the two germline ends. The length of the CDR3 is 13 residues. From germline, CDR1 is SGDLS and CDR2 YYNGEE. The CDR3 DNA reads as TGTGCCTCTGCCACGGGGTGGGCAGATACGCAGTATTTT. This gives the protein CASATGWADTQYF.

The rearrangement joins TRBV6-1 to TRBJ1-2; perhaps TRBD1 as D (5 bases). Germline V lookup: CDR1 MNHNS, CDR2 SASEGT. Trimming removed 7 bases from V and 4 bases from J, with 16 bases in between. The CDR3 totals 14 residues. CDR3 amino acids: CASKETATGYGYTF. Here the CDR3 DNA reads TGTGCCAGCAAAGAGACAGCGACGGGCTATGGCTACACCTTC.

The rearrangement joins TRBV2 to TRBJ1-5, with TRBD1 as a possible D gene (6 bases). V was trimmed by 4 bases and J by 3 bases, leaving 13 bases between them. The CDR3 extends over 15 amino acids. CDR1 is SNHLY, CDR2 FYNNEI, per germline. CDR3 in DNA: TGTGCCAGCAGTGGGGGGCGGGGGCTCAATCAGCCCCAGCATTTT. Encoded protein: CASSGGRGLNQPQHF.

CDR3 residues: CAWNSGGTDTQYF. The CDR3, as DNA: TGTGCCTGGAATAGCGGGGGAACAGATACGCAGTATTTT. V and J are TRBV30 and TRBJ2-3; TRBD2 agrees at 9 bases. The CDR3 has 13 residues. The ends lost 4 bases at V and 3 bases at J; junction bases unmatched: 2. Germline CDR1 GTSNPN, CDR2 SVGIG (reference sequence).